This T cell receptor beta chain was sequenced during a study of human T cells and chemical hapten exposure. About the research overall: Read at 6 days, the patch tests placed 0.01% DPC on the upper back. Among samples, TCR yields varied mainly because of small differences in pooled library volume.

Findings and caveats of the study: With DPC sensitization, TCRs exceeding 1 in 1000 frequency showed no change.

Each CDR3 protein is one row after TCRdb ran MiXCR on the RACE reads. The profile shows 25,000 to 30,000 distinct CDR3 sequences, 9.4% of them singletons. Time point here: patch test 2, 6 weeks after DPC sensitization. Treatment here: therapeutic diphenylcyclopropenone sensitization with weekly scalp DPC. The V segment lost 6 bases and the J segment 2 bases; nucleotides outside the gene matches: 26. Per the germline V gene, CDR1 is WSHSY and CDR2 is SAAADI. The CDR3 sequence is 21 residues long. This clonotype was found many times. Its antigen is not identified. This specimen was whole blood, taken in connection with sensitization to the hapten diphenylcyclopropenone (DPC). The J gene is TRBJ2-3, the V gene TRBV10-2, with 7 positions matching TRBD2. The source is a man younger than 45 with alopecia areata. Some clones in this sample may be carry-over from other donors' samples. The CDR3 coding sequence is TGCGCCAGCAGCTCCTTAGGAGCGGGACCCACTCTTACCGTCTTCACAGATACGCAGTATTTT. Translation: CASSSLGAGPTLTVFTDTQYF.